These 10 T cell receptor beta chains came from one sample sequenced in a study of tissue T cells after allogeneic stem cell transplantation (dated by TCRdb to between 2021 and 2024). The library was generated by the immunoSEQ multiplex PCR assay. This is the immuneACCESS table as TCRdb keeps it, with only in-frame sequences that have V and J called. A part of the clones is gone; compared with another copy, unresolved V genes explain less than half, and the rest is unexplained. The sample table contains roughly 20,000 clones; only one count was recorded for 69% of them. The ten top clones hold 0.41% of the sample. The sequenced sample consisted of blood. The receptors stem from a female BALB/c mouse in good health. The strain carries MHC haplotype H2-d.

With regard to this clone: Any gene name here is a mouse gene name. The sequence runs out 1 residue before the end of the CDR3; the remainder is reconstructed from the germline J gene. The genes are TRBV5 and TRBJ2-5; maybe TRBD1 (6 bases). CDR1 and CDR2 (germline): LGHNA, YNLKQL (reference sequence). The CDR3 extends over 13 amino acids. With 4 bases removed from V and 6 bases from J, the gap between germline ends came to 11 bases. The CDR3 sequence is CASSPTGKDTQYF. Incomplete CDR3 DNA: TGTGCCAGCAGCCCCACAGGGAAGGACACCCAGTAC.

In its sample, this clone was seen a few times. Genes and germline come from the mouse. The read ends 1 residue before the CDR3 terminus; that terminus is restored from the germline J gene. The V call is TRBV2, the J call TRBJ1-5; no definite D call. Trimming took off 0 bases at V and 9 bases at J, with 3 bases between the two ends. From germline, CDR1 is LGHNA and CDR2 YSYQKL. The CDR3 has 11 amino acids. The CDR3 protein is CASSQEGAPLF. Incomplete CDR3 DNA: TGTGCCAGCAGCCAAGAGGGGGCTCCGCTT.

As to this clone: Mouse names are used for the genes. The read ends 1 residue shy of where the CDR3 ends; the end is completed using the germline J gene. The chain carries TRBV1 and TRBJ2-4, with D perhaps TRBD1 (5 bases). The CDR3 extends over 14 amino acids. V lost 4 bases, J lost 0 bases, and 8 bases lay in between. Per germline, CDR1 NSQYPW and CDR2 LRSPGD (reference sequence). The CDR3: CTCSETASQNTLYF. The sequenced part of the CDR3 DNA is TGCACCTGCAGTGAGACAGCTAGTCAAAACACCTTGTAC.

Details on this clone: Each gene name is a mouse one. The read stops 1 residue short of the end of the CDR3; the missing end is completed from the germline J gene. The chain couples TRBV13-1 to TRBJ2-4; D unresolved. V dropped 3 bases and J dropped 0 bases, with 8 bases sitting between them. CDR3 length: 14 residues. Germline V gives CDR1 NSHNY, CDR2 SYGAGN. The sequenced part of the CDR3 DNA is TGTGCCAGCAGTGGGTTTTTTAGTCAAAACACCTTGTAC. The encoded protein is CASSGFFSQNTLY. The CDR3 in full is CASSGFFSQNTLYF.

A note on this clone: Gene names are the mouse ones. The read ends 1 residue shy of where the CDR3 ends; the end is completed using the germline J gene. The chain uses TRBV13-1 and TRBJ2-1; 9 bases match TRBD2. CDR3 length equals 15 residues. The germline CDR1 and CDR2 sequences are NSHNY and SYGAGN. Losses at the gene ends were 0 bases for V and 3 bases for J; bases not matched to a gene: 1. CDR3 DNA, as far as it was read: TGTGCCAGCAGTGATGTCTGGGGGGGCTATGCTGAGCAGTTC. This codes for CASSDVWGGYAEQF. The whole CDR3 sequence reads CASSDVWGGYAEQFF.

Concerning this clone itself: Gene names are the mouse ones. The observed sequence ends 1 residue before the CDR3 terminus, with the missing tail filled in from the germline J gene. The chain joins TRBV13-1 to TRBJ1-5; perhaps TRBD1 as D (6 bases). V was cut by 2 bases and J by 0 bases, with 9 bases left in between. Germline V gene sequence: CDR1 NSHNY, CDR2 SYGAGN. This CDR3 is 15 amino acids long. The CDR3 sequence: CASSENRDNNQAPLF. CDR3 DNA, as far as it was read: TGTGCCAGCAGTGAGAACAGGGATAACAACCAGGCTCCGCTT.

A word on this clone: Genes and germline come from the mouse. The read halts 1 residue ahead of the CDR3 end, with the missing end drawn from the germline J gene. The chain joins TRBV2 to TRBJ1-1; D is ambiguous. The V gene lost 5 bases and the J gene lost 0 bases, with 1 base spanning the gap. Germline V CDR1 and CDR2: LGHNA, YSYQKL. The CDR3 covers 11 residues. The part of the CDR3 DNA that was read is TGTGCCAGCAGCACAAACACAGAAGTCTTC. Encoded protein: CASSTNTEVF. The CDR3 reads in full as CASSTNTEVFF.

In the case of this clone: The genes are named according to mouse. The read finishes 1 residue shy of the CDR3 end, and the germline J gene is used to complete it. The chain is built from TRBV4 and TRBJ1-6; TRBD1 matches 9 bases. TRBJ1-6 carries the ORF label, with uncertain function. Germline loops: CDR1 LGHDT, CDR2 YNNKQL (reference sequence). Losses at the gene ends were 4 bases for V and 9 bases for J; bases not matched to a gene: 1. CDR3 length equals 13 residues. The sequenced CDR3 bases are TGTGCCAGCAGCTCGACAGGGGGTTCGCCCCTCTAC. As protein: CASSSTGGSPLY. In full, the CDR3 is CASSSTGGSPLYF.

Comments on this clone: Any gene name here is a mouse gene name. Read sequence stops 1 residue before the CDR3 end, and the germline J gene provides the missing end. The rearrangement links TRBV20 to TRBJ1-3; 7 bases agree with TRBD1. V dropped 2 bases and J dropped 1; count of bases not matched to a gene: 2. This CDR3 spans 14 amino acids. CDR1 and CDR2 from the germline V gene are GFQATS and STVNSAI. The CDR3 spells CGARRGRSGNTLYF. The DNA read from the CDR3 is TGTGGTGCTAGGAGGGGGCGGTCTGGAAATACGCTCTAT.

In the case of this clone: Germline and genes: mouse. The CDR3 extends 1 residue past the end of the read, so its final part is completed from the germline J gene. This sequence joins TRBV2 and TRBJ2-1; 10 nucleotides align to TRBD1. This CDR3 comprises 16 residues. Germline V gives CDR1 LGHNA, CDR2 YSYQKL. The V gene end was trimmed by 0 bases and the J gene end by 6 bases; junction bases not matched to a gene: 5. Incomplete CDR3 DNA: TGTGCCAGCAGCCAAGAGTCCGGGACAGGGGCTGCTGAGCAGTTC. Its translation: CASSQESGTGAAEQF. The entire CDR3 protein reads CASSQESGTGAAEQFF.